Each of the 11 T cell receptor beta chains below was sequenced from the same sample in a study of blood T cell repertoires in COVID-19. Some clones are missing from TCRdb's copy, which holds only in-frame ones; the method was immunoSEQ multiplex PCR. Of under 200,000 clones in the sample, approximately 80% are singletons; the top ten hold 3% to 3.5%. Sequences were obtained from PBMCs or T cells enriched from blood (not recorded which). The receptors originated from a woman in her sixties who had recovered from COVID-19.

This clone was counted once. The J gene is TRBJ1-3, the V gene TRBV5-1; tentatively, D is TRBD1 (5 bases). Germline V CDR1 and CDR2: SGHRS, YFSETQ. The CDR3 is 19 residues long. V shed 0 bases and J shed 0 bases, with 19 bases lying between them. The CDR3 reads CASSLAPTADTYSGNTIYF. The CDR3 region has the DNA TGCGCCAGCAGCTTGGCCCCGACAGCCGATACTTACTCTGGAAACACCATATATTTT.

Concerning this clone itself: This sample also contains other DNA sequences that code for the same CDR3. This chain links TRBV6-5 with TRBJ2-1; 10 bases fit TRBD2. The V gene's germline CDR1 is MNHEY and CDR2 SVGAGI. The CDR3 is made up of 14 amino acids. J lost 4 bases, V lost 5 bases, and 2 bases had no gene match. The CDR3, as DNA: TGTGCCAGCAGTCGGACTAGCGGTTACAATGAGCAGTTCTTC. It codes for CASSRTSGYNEQFF.

This rearrangement joins TRBV7-9 to TRBJ2-7, with TRBD2 as a possible D gene (6 bases). Germline CDR1 is SEHNR and CDR2 is FQNEAQ (reference sequence). The CDR3 length is 16 residues. The ends were cut back, 5 bases at V and 2 bases at J, with 19 bases in the middle. This chain's CDR3 is CASSPIQWGGPYEQYF. DNA of the CDR3: TGTGCCAGCAGCCCGATCCAGTGGGGAGGCCCCTACGAGCAGTACTTC.

The genes are TRBV7-2 and TRBJ1-1; maybe TRBD1 (6 bases). The germline CDR1 and CDR2 sequences are SGHTA and FQGNSA. CDR3 size: 15 residues. V shed 1 base and J shed 1 base, with 10 bases lying between them. CDR3: CASSLVTTGNTEAFF. The CDR3 DNA is TGTGCCAGCAGCTTAGTCACGACAGGGAACACTGAAGCTTTCTTT.

The gene calls are TRBV19 and TRBJ2-3; 11 bases line up with TRBD2. The CDR3 contains 18 residues. V lost 5 bases and J lost 0; bases outside the gene matches: 10. The germline V gene encodes CDR1 LNHDA and CDR2 SQIVND (reference sequence). The CDR3, as DNA: TGTGCCAGTAGTCCCGGGACTAGCGGTCCTAAAAGCACAGATACGCAGTATTTT. It encodes CASSPGTSGPKSTDTQYF.

The CDR3, as DNA: TGTGCCAGCAGCCAACTGGGGACTAGGGCCTACGAGCAGTACTTC. This codes for CASSQLGTRAYEQYF. V usage is TRBV3-1 (or the pseudogene TRBV3-2) and J usage is TRBJ2-7, with 8 bases aligning to TRBD2. V trimming: 2 bases; J trimming: 2 bases; junction bases outside the gene matches: 5. Germline CDR1 is LGHDT and CDR2 is YNNKEL (reference sequence). The length of the CDR3 is 15 residues.

V usage is TRBV4-1 and J usage is TRBJ1-2; no clear D. This CDR3 has 14 residues. Looked up from germline, CDR1 is MGHRA and CDR2 is YSYEKL. V lost 1 base, J lost 8 bases, and 14 bases lay in between. CDR3 region: CASSQVVGDGGYTF. The CDR3 DNA reads TGCGCCAGCAGCCAAGTTGTTGGAGATGGGGGCTACACCTTC.

This clone was detected only once. The chain combines TRBV18 with TRBJ2-2; 7 positions match TRBD1. The CDR3 spans 16 residues. The V segment lost 3 bases and the J segment 7 bases; nucleotides outside the gene matches: 11. Germline V gene lookup returns CDR1 KGHSH and CDR2 LQKENI. CDR3 sequence (DNA): TGTGCCAGCTCACCGATAATGGGACAGTCCGGCGGGGAGCTGTTTTTT. The encoded protein is CASSPIMGQSGGELFF.

The chain joins TRBV7-6 to TRBJ2-1; D perhaps matches TRBD2 (5 bases). CDR3 length: 13 residues. V was cut by 1 base and J by 8 bases, with 9 bases left in between. Germline V gene data show CDR1 as SGHVS and CDR2 as FNYEAQ. CDR3 loop: CASSLDLADEQFF. CDR3 bases: TGTGCCAGCAGCTTAGATCTAGCAGATGAGCAGTTCTTC.

V is TRBV10-1 and J is TRBJ1-1; D not resolved. CDR1 and CDR2 (germline): WNHNN, SYGVQD (reference sequence). V dropped 8 bases and J dropped 0 bases, with 7 bases sitting between them. This CDR3 region has 12 residues. The CDR3 sequence: CASGLLNTEAFF. The CDR3 DNA reads TGCGCCAGCGGACTCCTGAACACTGAAGCTTTCTTT.

V and J are TRBV24-1 and TRBJ2-4, with D perhaps TRBD2 (6 bases). The germline V gene has CDR1 KGHDR and CDR2 SFDVKD. V lost 5 bases to trimming and J lost 6 bases, with 13 bases between them. This CDR3 contains 14 residues. This chain's CDR3 is CATSAREPRNIQYF. The CDR3, as DNA: TGTGCCACCAGTGCGCGGGAACCAAGAAACATTCAGTACTTC.